These T cell receptor beta chains were read from a single sample in a study of cytomegalovirus exposure and HLA in healthy donors. The data were produced by immunoSEQ multiplex PCR, yet TCRdb's version contains in-frame clones alone and is incomplete. The table lists some 210,000 clones, around four fifths of them singletons. Sequenced material: PBMCs. These receptors were taken from a young woman in good health and CMV-seronegative. Both conserved end residues are part of each CDR3. A D gene is named only where the DNA matches it firmly. The listing skips clone size in some rows; elsewhere it reads once, few, many or a size class.

v_call	clone_size	j_call	d_call	cdr3_nt	cdr3_aa
TRBV7-8	few	TRBJ1-6	NA	TGTGCCAGCAGCCGATACGGAGATAATTCACCCCTCCACTTT	CASSRYGDNSPLHF
TRBV10-2	NA	TRBJ2-7	NA	TGCGCCAGCAGTGAGCTTTGGGTATTGGACGAGCAGTACTTC	CASSELWVLDEQYF
TRBV9	NA	TRBJ2-5	TRBD1	TGTGCCAGCAGCACACAGGGGCAAGAGACCCAGTACTTC	CASSTQGQETQYF
TRBV27	NA	TRBJ2-7	TRBD2	TGTGCCAGCAGTCTCTCATTAGCGGGAGGGCCGTACGAGCAGTACTTC	CASSLSLAGGPYEQYF
TRBV7-3	NA	TRBJ2-7	NA	TGTGCCAGCAGCTTCGGGGCGACCTACGAGCAGTACTTC	CASSFGATYEQYF
TRBV29-1	few	TRBJ2-5	NA	TGCAGCGTTGGCCCTGCTACCCCCCCGCGCGAGACCCAGTACTTC	CSVGPATPPRETQYF
TRBV29-1	NA	TRBJ1-2	NA	TGCAGCGTTCCCCTAATGACGGGGTATGGCTACACCTTC	CSVPLMTGYGYTF
TRBV29-1	NA	TRBJ1-2	TRBD1	TGCAGCGTGCGGGGACAGGGGGCGTGGGGCTACACCTTC	CSVRGQGAWGYTF
TRBV7-2	few	TRBJ2-2	NA	TGTGCCAGCAGCCTTAGGACGGGAAGTAACACCGGGGAGCTGTTTTTT	CASSLRTGSNTGELFF
TRBV27	few	TRBJ1-5	NA	TGTGCCAGCAGCCCGGTGGGCCCCAATCAGCCCCAGCATTTT	CASSPVGPNQPQHF
TRBV4-1	NA	TRBJ2-3	NA	TGCGCCAGCAGAAAAGGGGCTTCGAAATCTAGCACAGATACGCAGTATTTT	CASRKGASKSSTDTQYF
TRBV29-1	NA	TRBJ1-4	NA	TGCAGCGTTGGTGGGGGAGGAGAAAAACTGTTTTTT	CSVGGGGEKLFF
TRBV14	NA	TRBJ2-7	TRBD1	TGTGCCAGCAGCCAAGAGTCGGACAGGGGCTTCGAGCAGTACTTC	CASSQESDRGFEQYF
TRBV6-6	NA	TRBJ1-5	NA	TGTGCCAGCGGTTCCTTAGGGGGGGGCAATCAGCCCCAGCATTTT	CASGSLGGGNQPQHF
TRBV5-1	NA	TRBJ2-5	TRBD1	TGCGCCAGCAGCTTGGACGCGAATACAGGGGTAGAGACCCAGTACTTC	CASSLDANTGVETQYF
TRBV4-2	once	TRBJ2-7	NA	TGTGCCAGCAGCCAAGGGACGAGCTACGAGCAGTACTTC	CASSQGTSYEQYF
TRBV6-5	few	TRBJ2-3	TRBD2	TGTGCCAGCAGTTCTTGGACTAGCGGGGGGGCAGATACGCAGTATTTT	CASSSWTSGGADTQYF
TRBV6-6	NA	TRBJ1-4	NA	TGTGCCAGCAGTCCAGGGCCCACCGGGGAAAAACTGTTTTTT	CASSPGPTGEKLFF
TRBV5-6	few	TRBJ2-6	TRBD1	TGTGCCAGCAGTCCCGGGACAGGGGCTGGGGCCAACGTCCTGACTTTC	CASSPGTGAGANVLTF
TRBV6-1	NA	TRBJ2-7	NA	TGTGCCAGCAGTGAAGAGGGCAGCTACTACGAGCAGTACTTC	CASSEEGSYYEQYF
TRBV2	NA	TRBJ1-3	NA	TGTGCCAGCAGAAATCAAGGTTCTTCTGGAAACACCATATATTTT	CASRNQGSSGNTIYF
TRBV19	NA	TRBJ1-4	NA	TGTGCCAGTAGTCTCGGCAGGACAAATGAAAAACTGTTTTTT	CASSLGRTNEKLFF
TRBV5-4	NA	TRBJ1-4	NA	TGTGCCAGCAGCTCCCGGGGAGGGGCTCCTTTT	CASSSRGGAPF
TRBV7-9	NA	TRBJ1-3	NA	TGTGCCAGCAGCCCTCGTAGCTCTGGAAACACCATATATTTT	CASSPRSSGNTIYF
TRBV29-1	NA	TRBJ2-7	TRBD1	TGCAGCGTTGCGGGACAGGCGTACGAGCAGTACTTC	CSVAGQAYEQYF
TRBV19	NA	TRBJ2-1	NA	TGTGCCAGTAGCGTTCGGTCGGGAGTAGAGCAGTTCTTC	CASSVRSGVEQFF